The sequence of this T cell receptor beta chain was determined in a study of beta chain features in type 1 diabetes. The study, taken as a whole, reports: A greater similarity of naive, central memory and Treg TCRB repertoires was seen among patients than among healthy donors. VDJ junctions sequenced from type 1 diabetes patients showed fewer insertions and more deletions. Possibly, sequencing cDNA over-represented cells that had high TCR expression levels.

All of the sorted populations showed purity greater than 98%. The CDR3 totals 12 residues. V lost 8 bases, J lost 4 bases, and 11 bases lay in between. Germline values: CDR1 MNHNY, CDR2 SVGAGI (reference sequence). Reverse transcription of all isolated RNA meant that expressed TCRB transcripts were sequenced. The table came from immunoSEQ multiplex PCR; TCRdb's copy has only in-frame clones and leaves some out. The repertoire holds approximately 38,000 clones, with around half as singletons. As to this clone: Its antigen is not known.

Specimen: central memory CD4+ T cells from blood. The receptor's source is a woman aged 18-30 years in good health. This sequence joins TRBV6-6 and TRBJ1-1, with D tentatively TRBD1 (5 bases). In nucleotides, the CDR3 is TGTGCCAGCGATCGGGGGGGCACTGAAGCTTTCTTT. Translation: CASDRGGTEAFF.